Presented here are 32 T cell receptor beta chains from one specimen sequenced in a study of cytomegalovirus exposure and HLA in healthy donors (dated by TCRdb to the late 2010s). Library method: the immunoSEQ multiplex PCR assay. For the multiplex PCR, a mixture combining 60 forward primers for TCR Vbeta segments and 13 reverse primers for TCR Jbeta segments was used. The clones in this table, taken by TCRdb from immuneACCESS, are in-frame only. Not every clone is retained; where verified, under half of the shortfall comes from an unresolved V gene, and the cause of the rest is unknown. The sample contains 65,000 to 90,000 clones, 79% of them found a single time. The ten largest make up roughly 2.5% of the sample. Material for sequencing was PBMCs. The receptors were sampled from a man in his thirties or forties in good health and CMV-seronegative.

This clone was counted between two and nine times. V is TRBV6-5 and J is TRBJ2-7, with 8 bases matching TRBD2. Losses at the gene ends were 5 bases for V and 3 bases for J; bases not matched to a gene: 6. This CDR3 has 14 residues. Germline assignment: CDR1 MNHEY and CDR2 SVGAGI. The CDR3 DNA reads TGTGCCAGCAGTCCGGGACTAGGCTTCTACGAGCAGTACTTC. Translating it yields CASSPGLGFYEQYF.

This chain uses TRBV2 with TRBJ2-1, with 12 bases matching TRBD2. Germline V gene data show CDR1 as SNHLY and CDR2 as FYNNEI. CDR3 length: 15 residues. Germline trimming cut 3 bases from V and 9 bases from J; bases unmatched to any gene: 6. CDR3 in DNA: TGTGCCAGCAGTGATCCCCCTAGCGGGAGGGCTGAGCAGTTCTTC. The encoded protein is CASSDPPSGRAEQFF.

The V gene is TRBV7-9, the J gene TRBJ2-1; TRBD2 is a possible D gene (6 bases). This CDR3 region has 13 residues. Germline V CDR1 and CDR2: SEHNR, FQNEAQ (reference sequence). Trimming took 3 bases from V and 10 from J, leaving 13 bases between them. The CDR3 DNA is TGTGCCAGCAGCTTTTCTAGCGTCCGGGAGCAGTTCTTC. Encoded protein: CASSFSSVREQFF.

V and J are TRBV28 and TRBJ2-4; weak D call: TRBD2 (6 bases). V lost 3 bases to trimming and J lost 3 bases, with 18 bases between them. The CDR3 contains 17 residues. Germline values: CDR1 MDHEN, CDR2 SYDVKM. CDR3 protein: CASSFVVRRDFKNIQYF. Written as DNA, the CDR3 is TGTGCCAGCAGTTTCGTGGTGCGCCGGGACTTCAAAAACATTCAGTACTTC.

V is TRBV7-2 and J is TRBJ2-7; no clear D. CDR3 size: 15 residues. V lost 1 base, J lost 9 bases, and 19 bases lay in between. Per germline, CDR1 SGHTA and CDR2 FQGNSA. CDR3 nucleotides: TGTGCCAGCAGCTTAGAAGGCGGAACCATGCTAAGGCAGTACTTC. Encoded protein: CASSLEGGTMLRQYF.

The gene calls are TRBV18 and TRBJ2-7; 8 bases are shared with TRBD1. The CDR3 extends over 13 amino acids. Germline CDR1 reads KGHSH; CDR2 reads LQKENI. V lost 5 bases to trimming and J lost 6 bases; unmatched junction nucleotides: 6. CDR3 region: CASSAHTGGEQYF. In nucleotides, the CDR3 is TGTGCCAGCTCAGCACATACAGGGGGCGAGCAGTACTTC.

CDR3 sequence: CSVAPGSQQGEQFF. DNA of the CDR3: TGCAGCGTTGCCCCGGGATCTCAACAAGGTGAGCAGTTCTTC. V gene TRBV29-1 combines with J gene TRBJ2-1; D might be TRBD2 (5 bases). The V gene lost 4 bases and the J gene lost 9 bases, with 19 bases spanning the gap. The CDR3 totals 14 residues. The V gene's germline CDR1 is SQVTM and CDR2 ANQGSEA.

This clone showed up just a few times. The chain joins TRBV5-6 to TRBJ1-3, with a tentative D call TRBD1 (5 bases). Germline V gene lookup returns CDR1 SGHDT and CDR2 YYEEEE. Deletions cut 6 bases from V and 0 bases from J, with 16 bases between. CDR3 size: 16 residues. This CDR3 reads CASTSKEGTSGNTIYF. CDR3 DNA: TGTGCCAGCACCTCCAAGGAGGGGACCTCTGGAAACACCATATATTTT.

This clone was detected only once. The rearrangement uses TRBV28 and TRBJ1-3; D gene ambiguous. Trimming took 3 bases from V and 9 from J, leaving 9 bases between them. In germline, CDR1 is MDHEN, CDR2 SYDVKM. The CDR3 sequence is 12 residues long. CDR3 in amino acids: CASSFSTGTIYF. CDR3 bases: TGTGCCAGCAGTTTTTCCACGGGCACCATATATTTT.

This chain joins TRBV2 and TRBJ2-1; 11 bases agree with TRBD2. The CDR3 is 16 residues long. The ends lost 4 bases at V and 7 bases at J; junction bases unmatched: 9. From germline, CDR1 is SNHLY and CDR2 FYNNEI. The CDR3 DNA is TGTGCCAGCAGTGGGCCAACTAGCGGGAGTGGAAATGAGCAGTTCTTC. Translated, it gives CASSGPTSGSGNEQFF. Based on the CDR3 plus reference TRBV2 and TRBJ2-1, the full variable domain is EPEVTQTPSHQVTQMGQEVILRCVPISNHLYFYWYRQILGQKVEFLVSFYNNEISEKSEIFDDQFSVERPDGSNFTLKIRSTKLEDSAMYFCASSGPTSGSGNEQFFGPGTRLTVL.

The chain uses TRBV14 and TRBJ2-1; D call uncertain. Germline V CDR1 and CDR2: SGHDN, FVKESK. Trimming took off 4 bases at V and 0 bases at J, with 13 bases between the two ends. The CDR3 spans 16 residues. The CDR3 DNA follows: TGTGCCAGCAGCCTATATATTGGCATCTCCTACAATGAGCAGTTCTTC. This codes for CASSLYIGISYNEQFF.

The chain carries TRBV4-3 and TRBJ1-6, with D possibly being TRBD1 (5 bases). This CDR3 is 13 amino acids long. Germline loops: CDR1 LGHNA, CDR2 YSLEER. The V and J ends lost 2 bases and 7 bases respectively, with 6 bases between them. The CDR3 region is CASSQPGNSPLHF. The CDR3 nucleotides are TGCGCCAGCAGCCAACCAGGGAATTCACCCCTCCACTTT.

The chain has TRBV30 and TRBJ2-7; 9 nucleotides line up with TRBD2. Trimming at V came to 1 base and at J to 2 bases, leaving 18 bases not matched to a gene. Germline CDR1 and CDR2: GTSNPN and SVGIG (reference sequence). This CDR3 region has 19 residues. The CDR3 spells CAWSAPEAGGHFATYEQYF. CDR3 DNA: TGTGCCTGGAGTGCCCCGGAAGCGGGGGGTCATTTCGCGACCTACGAGCAGTACTTC. Complete variable domain (other parts from reference TRBV30 and TRBJ2-7): SQTIHQWPATLVQPVGSPLSLECTVEGTSNPNLYWYRQAAGRGLQLLFYSVGIGQISSEVPQNLSASRPQDRQFILSSKKLLLSDSGFYLCAWSAPEAGGHFATYEQYFGPGTRLTVT.

The V call is TRBV19, the J call TRBJ1-1, with TRBD1 matching over 11 bases. Germline CDR1 LNHDA, CDR2 SQIVND (reference sequence). CDR3 length: 13 residues. V shed 8 bases, J shed 4 bases, and the junction held 3 bases outside the gene matches. The CDR3 region is CASQGQGGTEAFF. DNA for the CDR3: TGTGCCAGTCAGGGACAGGGGGGCACTGAAGCTTTCTTT.

This sequence joins TRBV10-3 and TRBJ1-5, with D possibly being TRBD1 (6 bases). The CDR3 is 14 residues long. Germline CDR1 reads ENHRY; CDR2 reads SYGVKD. With 4 bases removed from V and 3 bases from J, the gap between germline ends came to 10 bases. In DNA form, the CDR3 reads TGTGCCATCAGTGGTAGGACAGACAATCAGCCCCAGCATTTT. Translating gives CAISGRTDNQPQHF.

This chain joins TRBV4-2 and TRBJ2-1, with TRBD2 matching over 11 bases. Germline V gene data show CDR1 as LGHNA and CDR2 as YNFKEQ. Unmatched junction bases numbered 5, after V lost 3 bases and J lost 7 bases. The CDR3 totals 15 residues. The CDR3, as DNA: TGTGCCAGCAGCCAGGGACTAGCGGAGTCGAATGAGCAGTTCTTC. Its translation is CASSQGLAESNEQFF.

This chain connects TRBV7-9 to TRBJ1-4, with D tentatively TRBD1 (5 bases). Germline V gives CDR1 SEHNR, CDR2 FQNEAQ (reference sequence). The CDR3 covers 15 residues. With 5 bases removed from V and 7 bases from J, the gap between germline ends came to 17 bases. The CDR3 sequence: CASSGQIRTTEKLFF. The DNA for the CDR3 is TGTGCCAGCAGCGGACAAATTCGGACGACTGAAAAACTGTTTTTT.

J is TRBJ2-7 and V is TRBV10-3; 10 bases are a match to TRBD1. The J segment lost 5 bases and the V segment lost 2 bases, leaving 12 bases of the junction unmatched. This CDR3 is built from 17 residues. Per the germline V gene, CDR1 is ENHRY and CDR2 is SYGVKD. CDR3 coding DNA: TGTGCCATCAGTGAGGGGACCGGGACAGGGGAAGGGGACGAGCAGTACTTC. Residues: CAISEGTGTGEGDEQYF.

The chain couples TRBV6-6 to TRBJ2-3; 11 nucleotides match TRBD2. Germline values: CDR1 MNHNY, CDR2 SVGAGI (reference sequence). There are 14 residues in the CDR3. Trimming at V came to 5 bases and at J to 5 bases, leaving 3 bases not matched to a gene. The CDR3 nucleotides are TGTGCCAGCAGTCCAACTAGCGGGAGAGATACGCAGTATTTT. As protein: CASSPTSGRDTQYF.

This clone turned up a few times. One end of the junction does not line up with germline, which may come from a read error. The rearrangement links TRBV19 to TRBJ2-1; a weak D match, TRBD2 (6 bases). CDR1 is LNHDA and CDR2 is SQIVND in the germline V gene (reference sequence). The CDR3 spans 15 residues. CDR3 sequence: CRSAAGRCSSRSQFF. DNA of the CDR3: TGCCGATCAGCTGCCGGGAGATGTTCTTCCCGCTCGCAGTTCTTC. The full variable domain, rest sourced from reference TRBV19 and TRBJ2-1, is DGGITQSPKYLFRKEGQNVTLSCEQNLNHDAMYWYRQDPGQGLRLIYYSQIVNDFQKGDIAEGYSVSREKKESFPLTVTSAQKNPTAFYLCRSAAGRCSSRSQFFGPGTRLTVL.

CDR3 in amino acids: CASISFGAQGRRAFF. The DNA for the CDR3 is TGTGCCAGCATTTCGTTCGGAGCACAGGGTCGGCGAGCTTTCTTT. V and J are TRBV27 and TRBJ1-1, with D possibly TRBD1 on 6 matching bases. Trimming shortened V by 7 bases and J by 10 bases, and 25 bases separated the two germline ends. Germline V gives CDR1 MNHEY, CDR2 SMNVEV (reference sequence). This CDR3 has 15 residues.

This clone was seen a single time. J is TRBJ2-7 and V is TRBV6-5, with 11 bases that match TRBD2. The CDR3 has 14 amino acids. Trimming removed 5 bases from V and 4 bases from J; junction bases left unmatched: 4. Germline loops: CDR1 MNHEY, CDR2 SVGAGI. Written as DNA, the CDR3 is TGTGCCAGCAGTGTACTAGCGGGAGAGTACGAGCAGTACTTC. It is translated as CASSVLAGEYEQYF.

This clone was seen only a few times. The V and J genes are TRBV6-5 and TRBJ1-5; D is unclear. The CDR3 contains 14 residues. Trimming removed 11 bases at V and 6 bases at J, with 20 bases between. CDR1 is MNHEY and CDR2 is SVGAGI in the germline V gene. The CDR3 sequence is CAPPTDGGSQPQHF. In DNA form, the CDR3 reads TGTGCCCCCCCAACGGACGGAGGTAGTCAGCCCCAGCATTTT.

The chain links TRBV4-3 to TRBJ2-7; 11 bases map to TRBD1. The CDR3 is 14 amino acids. Germline V CDR1 and CDR2: LGHNA, YSLEER. With V trimmed by 4 bases and J by 4 bases, 3 bases remained unmatched. In DNA form, the CDR3 reads TGCGCCAGCAGCCTGGACAGGGGGCCTTACGAGCAGTACTTC. Its protein is CASSLDRGPYEQYF.

The rearrangement links TRBV28 to TRBJ1-2; 7 bases are shared with TRBD1. The CDR3 extends over 14 amino acids. With V trimmed by 3 bases and J by 6 bases, 7 bases remained unmatched. The germline gives CDR1 MDHEN, CDR2 SYDVKM. CDR3 sequence (DNA): TGTGCCAGCAGTTTGCACGAAGACAGGGATGGCTACACCTTC. Translation gives CASSLHEDRDGYTF.

The rearrangement uses TRBV30 and TRBJ2-7; D possibly corresponds to TRBD2 (6 bases). Germline CDR1 reads GTSNPN; CDR2 reads SVGIG (reference sequence). The CDR3 runs 13 residues. With 5 bases removed from V and 0 bases from J, the gap between germline ends came to 11 bases. Written as DNA, the CDR3 is TGTGCCTGGGAACCGGGACTCTCCTACGAGCAGTACTTC. It encodes CAWEPGLSYEQYF.

This clone was observed a few times. V and J are TRBV5-1 and TRBJ1-4, with D possibly matching TRBD1 (5 bases). Between the trimmed V and J ends, which lost 3 bases and 0 bases, there was a span of 9 bases. The CDR3 contains 15 residues. CDR1 is SGHRS, CDR2 YFSETQ, per germline. CDR3 DNA: TGCGCCAGCAGCTCATCGACAGCAACTAATGAAAAACTGTTTTTT. This encodes CASSSSTATNEKLFF.

The rearrangement joins TRBV10-3 to TRBJ2-3, with 7 bases aligning to TRBD2. CDR3 length equals 15 residues. Trimming took 8 bases from V and 2 from J; bases not matched to a gene: 10. Per germline, CDR1 ENHRY and CDR2 SYGVKD. The CDR3 here is CAIGEWGGDTDTQYF. The CDR3 DNA is TGTGCCATCGGCGAATGGGGGGGTGACACAGATACGCAGTATTTT.

The chain employs TRBV9 and TRBJ1-1; tentatively, D is TRBD1 (5 bases). V lost 2 bases to trimming and J lost 5 bases, with 13 bases between them. This CDR3 contains 14 residues. The V gene's germline CDR1 is SGDLS and CDR2 YYNGEE. The CDR3, as DNA: TGTGCCAGCAGCGTTGGTCAGGGTTCTACTGAAGCTTTCTTT. Translation gives CASSVGQGSTEAFF.

The chain links TRBV5-1 to TRBJ2-7, with a tentative D call TRBD1 (5 bases). The V end was cut by 0 bases, the J end by 2 bases, with 12 bases between. The CDR3 has 15 residues. Germline values: CDR1 SGHRS, CDR2 YFSETQ. This CDR3 reads CASSLEAGSPYEQYF. CDR3 in DNA: TGCGCCAGCAGCTTGGAGGCAGGGTCCCCCTACGAGCAGTACTTC.

The chain recombines TRBV7-9 with TRBJ2-7; 8 nucleotides match TRBD1. This CDR3 has 15 residues. The V and J ends lost 5 bases and 3 bases, in that order; junction bases with no gene match: 9. From germline, CDR1 is SEHNR and CDR2 FQNEAQ (reference sequence). The CDR3, as DNA: TGTGCCAGCAGCGTTAATGGACAGGGCGGCTACGAGCAGTACTTC. This translates into CASSVNGQGGYEQYF.

V gene TRBV7-9 combines with J gene TRBJ2-1; 8 bases are shared with TRBD1. The CDR3 has 12 residues. CDR1 and CDR2 from the germline V gene are SEHNR and FQNEAQ (reference sequence). The V gene end was trimmed by 5 bases and the J gene end by 8 bases; junction bases not matched to a gene: 2. DNA of the CDR3: TGTGCCAGCAGCCCCAGGGGGCATGAGCAGTTCTTC. Its protein is CASSPRGHEQFF.